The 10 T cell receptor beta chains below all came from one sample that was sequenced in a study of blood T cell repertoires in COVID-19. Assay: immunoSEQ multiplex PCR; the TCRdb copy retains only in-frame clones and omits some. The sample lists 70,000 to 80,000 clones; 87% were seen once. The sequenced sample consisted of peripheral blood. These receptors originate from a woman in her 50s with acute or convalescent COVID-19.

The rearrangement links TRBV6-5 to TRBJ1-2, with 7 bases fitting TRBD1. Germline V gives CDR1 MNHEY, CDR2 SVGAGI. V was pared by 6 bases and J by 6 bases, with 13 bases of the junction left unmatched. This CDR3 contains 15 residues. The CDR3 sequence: CASSPLGQEMDGYTF. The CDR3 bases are TGTGCCAGCAGCCCGCTCGGACAGGAGATGGATGGCTACACCTTC.

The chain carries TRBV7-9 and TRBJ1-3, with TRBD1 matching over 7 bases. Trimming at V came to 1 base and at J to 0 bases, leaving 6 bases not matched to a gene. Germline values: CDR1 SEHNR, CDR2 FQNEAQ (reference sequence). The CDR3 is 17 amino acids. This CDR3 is CASSLGTGQVSGNTIYF. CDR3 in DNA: TGTGCCAGCAGCTTAGGGACAGGCCAGGTCTCTGGAAACACCATATATTTT. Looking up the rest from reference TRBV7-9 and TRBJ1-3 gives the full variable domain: DTGVSQNPRHKITKRGQNVTFRCDPISEHNRLYWYRQTLGQGPEFLTYFQNEAQLEKSRLLSDRFSAERPKGSFSTLEIQRTEQGDSAMYLCASSLGTGQVSGNTIYFGEGSWLTVV.

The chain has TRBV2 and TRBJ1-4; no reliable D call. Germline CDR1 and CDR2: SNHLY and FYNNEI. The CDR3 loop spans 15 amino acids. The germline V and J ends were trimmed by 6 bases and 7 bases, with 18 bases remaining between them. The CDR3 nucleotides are TGTGCCAGCAGGGAAAGACCGGCAGGCAGTGAAAAACTGTTTTTT. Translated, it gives CASRERPAGSEKLFF.

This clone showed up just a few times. The CDR3 region is CASSLLKTRGPGYEQYF. The CDR3 DNA sequence: TGTGCCAGCAGCTTATTAAAGACGCGGGGGCCTGGATACGAGCAGTACTTC. The chain is built from TRBV7-9 and TRBJ2-7, with a possible D match to TRBD2 (7 bases). The CDR3 extends over 17 amino acids. Trimming removed 2 bases at V and 4 bases at J, with 21 bases between. Germline V CDR1 and CDR2: SEHNR, FQNEAQ (reference sequence).

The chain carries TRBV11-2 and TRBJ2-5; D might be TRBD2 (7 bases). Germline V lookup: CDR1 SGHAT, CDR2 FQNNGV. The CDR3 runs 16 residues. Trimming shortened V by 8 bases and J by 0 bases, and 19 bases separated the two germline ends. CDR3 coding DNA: TGTGCCAGCCGGTGGGGAGGGGGTCGCTACCAAGAGACCCAGTACTTC. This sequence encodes CASRWGGGRYQETQYF.

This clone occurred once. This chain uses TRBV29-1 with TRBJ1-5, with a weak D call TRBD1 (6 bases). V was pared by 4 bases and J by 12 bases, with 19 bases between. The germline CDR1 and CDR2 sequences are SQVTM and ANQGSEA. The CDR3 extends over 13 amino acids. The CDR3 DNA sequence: TGCAGCGTTGCCTTGGGCCCGGGACAACACCAGCATTTT. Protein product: CSVALGPGQHQHF.

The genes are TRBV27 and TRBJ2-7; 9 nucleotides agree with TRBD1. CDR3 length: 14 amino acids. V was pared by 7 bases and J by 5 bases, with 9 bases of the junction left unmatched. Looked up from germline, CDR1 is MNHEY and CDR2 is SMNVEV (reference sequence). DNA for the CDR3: TGTGCCAGCATGGAGGGGACAGGGCTACACGAGCAGTACTTC. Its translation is CASMEGTGLHEQYF.

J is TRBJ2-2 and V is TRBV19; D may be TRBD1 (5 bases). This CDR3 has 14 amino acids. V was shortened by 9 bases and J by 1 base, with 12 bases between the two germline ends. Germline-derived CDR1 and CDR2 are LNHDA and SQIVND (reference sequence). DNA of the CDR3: TGTGCCAGCGGGCGAACAGGGAACACCGGGGAGCTGTTTTTT. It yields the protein CASGRTGNTGELFF.

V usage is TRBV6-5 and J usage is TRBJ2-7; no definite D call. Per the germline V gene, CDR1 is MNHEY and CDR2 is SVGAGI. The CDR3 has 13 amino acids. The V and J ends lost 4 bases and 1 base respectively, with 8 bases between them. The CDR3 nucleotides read TGTGCCAGCAGTTTAATCCTTTCCTACGAGCAGTACTTC. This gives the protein CASSLILSYEQYF.

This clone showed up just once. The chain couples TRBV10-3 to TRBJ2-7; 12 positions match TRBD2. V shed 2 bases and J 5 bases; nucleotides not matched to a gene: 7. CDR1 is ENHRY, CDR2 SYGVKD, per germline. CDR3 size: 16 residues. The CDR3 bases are TGTGCCATCAGTGAGCCGACTAGCGGGAGCAGTCACGAGCAGTACTTC. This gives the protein CAISEPTSGSSHEQYF.